Given below is one T cell receptor beta chain in context. Other DNA variants within this sample encode the same CDR3. This sample is drawn from a study of identifying expanded T cells in peripheral blood. Some clones are missing from TCRdb's copy, which holds only in-frame ones; the method was immunoSEQ multiplex PCR. The sample lists about 82,000 clones; 70% to 90% were seen once. Germline loops: CDR1 LNHDA, CDR2 SQIVND (reference sequence). CDR3 length: 13 residues. V shed 3 bases and J shed 8 bases, with 13 bases lying between them. Sequences were obtained from blood. The TCR originated in a person aged 18 to 70 in good health. The chain combines TRBV19 with TRBJ1-2, with D possibly matching TRBD1 (5 bases). The CDR3 region has the DNA TGTGCCAGTAGTATTGGGCAGGGAGGCGGCTACACCTTC. Translation: CASSIGQGGGYTF.